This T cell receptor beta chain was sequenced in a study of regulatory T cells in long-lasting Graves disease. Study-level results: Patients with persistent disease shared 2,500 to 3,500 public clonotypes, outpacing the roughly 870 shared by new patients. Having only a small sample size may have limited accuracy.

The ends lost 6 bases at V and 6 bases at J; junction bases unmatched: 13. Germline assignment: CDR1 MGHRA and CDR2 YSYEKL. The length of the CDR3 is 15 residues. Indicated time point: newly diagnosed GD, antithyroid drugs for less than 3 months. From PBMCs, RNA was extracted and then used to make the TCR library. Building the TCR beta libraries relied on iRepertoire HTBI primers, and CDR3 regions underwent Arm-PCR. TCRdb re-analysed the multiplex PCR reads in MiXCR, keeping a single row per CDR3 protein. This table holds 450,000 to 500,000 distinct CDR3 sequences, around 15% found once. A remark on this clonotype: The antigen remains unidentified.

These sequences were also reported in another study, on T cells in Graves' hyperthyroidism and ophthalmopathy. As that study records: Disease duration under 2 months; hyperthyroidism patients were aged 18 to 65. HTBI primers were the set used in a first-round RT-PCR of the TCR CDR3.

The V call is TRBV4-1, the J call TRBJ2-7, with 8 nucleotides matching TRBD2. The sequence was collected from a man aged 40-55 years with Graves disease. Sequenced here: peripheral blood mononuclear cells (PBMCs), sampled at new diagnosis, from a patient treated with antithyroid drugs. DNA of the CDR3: TGCGCCAGCAGTCATACTAGCGGAGTGGTCGGCGAGCAGTACTTC. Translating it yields CASSHTSGVVGEQYF.